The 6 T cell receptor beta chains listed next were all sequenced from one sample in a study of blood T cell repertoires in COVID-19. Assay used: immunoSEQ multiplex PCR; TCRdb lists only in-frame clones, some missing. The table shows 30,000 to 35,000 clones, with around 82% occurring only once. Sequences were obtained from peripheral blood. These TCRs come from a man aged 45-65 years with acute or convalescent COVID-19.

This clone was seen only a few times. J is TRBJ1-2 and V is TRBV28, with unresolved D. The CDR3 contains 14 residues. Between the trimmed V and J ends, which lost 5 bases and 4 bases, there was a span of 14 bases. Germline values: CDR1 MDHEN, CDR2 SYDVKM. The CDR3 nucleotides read TGTGCCAGCAGTCCTAATATGTTGGTCTATGGCTACACCTTC. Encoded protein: CASSPNMLVYGYTF.

CDR3 coding DNA: TGTGCCACCAGTGATTGGGGGGATCAGCCCCAGCATTTT. Encoded protein: CATSDWGDQPQHF. This chain uses TRBV24-1 with TRBJ1-5; tentative D call: TRBD1 (5 bases). The CDR3 contains 13 residues. Trimming cost V 2 bases and J 5 bases, with 6 bases left between them. Germline assignment: CDR1 KGHDR and CDR2 SFDVKD.

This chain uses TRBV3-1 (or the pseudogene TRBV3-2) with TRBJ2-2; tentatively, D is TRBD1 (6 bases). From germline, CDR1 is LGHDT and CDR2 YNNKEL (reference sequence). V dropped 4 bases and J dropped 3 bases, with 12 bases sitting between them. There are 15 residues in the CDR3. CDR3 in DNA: TGTGCCAGCAGCCCGTTAAACAGGGACACCGGGGAGCTGTTTTTT. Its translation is CASSPLNRDTGELFF.

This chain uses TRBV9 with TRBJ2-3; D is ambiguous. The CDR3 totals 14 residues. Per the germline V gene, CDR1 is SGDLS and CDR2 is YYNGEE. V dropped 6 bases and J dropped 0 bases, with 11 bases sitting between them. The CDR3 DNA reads TGTGCCAGCAACAAGCGTACCAGCACAGATACGCAGTATTTT. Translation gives CASNKRTSTDTQYF.

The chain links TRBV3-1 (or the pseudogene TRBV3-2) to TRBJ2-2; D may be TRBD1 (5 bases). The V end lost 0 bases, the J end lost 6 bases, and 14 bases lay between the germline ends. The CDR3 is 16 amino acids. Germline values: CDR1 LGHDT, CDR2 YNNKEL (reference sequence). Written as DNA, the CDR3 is TGTGCCAGCAGCCAAGAAGGGCAGGGCTCGGCCGGGGAGCTGTTTTTT. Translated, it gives CASSQEGQGSAGELFF.

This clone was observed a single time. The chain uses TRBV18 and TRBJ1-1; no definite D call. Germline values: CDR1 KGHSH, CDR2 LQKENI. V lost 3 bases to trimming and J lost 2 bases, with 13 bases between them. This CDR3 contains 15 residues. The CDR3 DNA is TGTGCCAGCTCACCCGGAACCCGGGATAACACTGAAGCTTTCTTT. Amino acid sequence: CASSPGTRDNTEAFF.